Each of the 17 T cell receptor beta chains below was sequenced from the same sample in a study of regulatory T cells in long-lasting Graves disease. Stated time point: newly diagnosed GD, antithyroid drugs for less than 3 months. RNA isolated from PBMCs was used to make the TCR library. Investigators prepared the TCR beta libraries by applying iRepertoire HTBI primers and Arm-PCR of CDR3 regions. TCRdb re-analysed the multiplex PCR reads in MiXCR, keeping a single row per CDR3 protein. Of around 480,000 distinct CDR3 sequences in the sample, about 17% are singletons; the top ten hold 12%. These same records also appear under a second study, on T cells in Graves' hyperthyroidism and ophthalmopathy.

This specimen consisted of peripheral blood mononuclear cells (PBMCs), obtained at new diagnosis, from a patient treated with antithyroid drugs. All receptors come from a man aged 40-49 years with Graves disease.

There are a few counts of this clonotype. The gene calls are TRBV28 and TRBJ1-3, with 9 bases identical to TRBD1. CDR1 is MDHEN and CDR2 is SYDVKM in the germline V gene. The CDR3 loop spans 14 amino acids. V was clipped by 5 bases and J by 3 bases; unmatched bases: 2. CDR3 in DNA: TGTGCCAGCAGTAGGACAGGGGTTGGAAACACCATATATTTT. The encoded protein is CASSRTGVGNTIYF.

The V and J genes are TRBV12-3 or TRBV12-4 and TRBJ2-2; the match to TRBD2 covers 11 bases. This CDR3 region has 15 residues. Trimming took 3 bases from V and 5 from J; bases not matched to a gene: 2. CDR3 sequence: CASSLASGGTGELFF. The DNA for the CDR3 is TGTGCCAGCAGTTTGGCTAGCGGGGGGACCGGGGAGCTGTTTTTT.

The chain employs TRBV2 and TRBJ1-6; 8 nucleotides align to TRBD1. The CDR3 runs to 14 residues. Germline values: CDR1 SNHLY, CDR2 FYNNEI. With 8 bases clipped from V and 10 bases from J, the junction kept 10 bases outside the gene matches. The CDR3 region is CASRGQGRGSPLHF. The CDR3 region has the DNA TGTGCCAGCCGCGGACAGGGTCGGGGATCACCCCTCCACTTT.

This clonotype was observed many times. The V and J genes are TRBV20-1 and TRBJ2-3; D is undetermined. Looked up from germline, CDR1 is DFQATT and CDR2 is SNEGSKA (reference sequence). The ends were cut back, 2 bases at V and 0 bases at J, with 9 bases in the middle. The CDR3 runs 14 residues. CDR3 protein: CSARKGPSTDTQYF. The CDR3 bases are TGCAGTGCTAGAAAAGGGCCCAGCACAGATACGCAGTATTTT.

In its sample, this clonotype was seen once. The chain is built from TRBV10-3 and TRBJ1-5; maybe TRBD1 (5 bases). Trimming took off 10 bases at V and 4 bases at J, with 14 bases between the two ends. Germline V gives CDR1 ENHRY, CDR2 SYGVKD. This CDR3 is 13 amino acids long. CDR3 bases: TGTGCCACCCAGGAGCAGGGTAATCAGCCCCAGCATTTT. Its protein is CATQEQGNQPQHF.

This clonotype was recorded many times. The V and J genes are TRBV12-3 or TRBV12-4 and TRBJ2-2; tentative D call: TRBD2 (5 bases). V lost 6 bases and J lost 7, with 12 bases in between. This CDR3 has 13 amino acids. The DNA for the CDR3 is TGTGCCAGCAGCCTTTCGGGGTACGGGGAGCTGTTTTTT. Its translation: CASSLSGYGELFF.

This rearrangement joins TRBV10-3 to TRBJ2-1; D is unclear. V was trimmed by 7 bases and J by 6 bases, leaving 19 bases between them. CDR1 is ENHRY and CDR2 is SYGVKD in the germline V gene. CDR3 length: 15 residues. The chain's CDR3 is CAITLPEEQSNEQFF. Here the CDR3 DNA reads TGTGCCATCACCCTCCCAGAGGAACAAAGCAATGAGCAGTTCTTC.

Notes on this clonotype: An end of the junction does not agree with germline; a read error may underlie this. The rearrangement links TRBV7-9 to TRBJ2-6, with D hard to call. The CDR3 length is 15 residues. CDR1 and CDR2 (germline): SEHNR, FQNEAQ (reference sequence). Here the CDR3 reads CASSPDSSAANVLTF. The CDR3 nucleotides are TGTGCCAGCAGCCCAGATTCCTCTGCGGCCAACGTCCTGACTTTC.

The chain is built from TRBV5-1 and TRBJ2-2; weak D call: TRBD2 (6 bases). The germline V gene encodes CDR1 SGHRS and CDR2 YFSETQ. The CDR3 length is 16 residues. The ends were cut back, 2 bases at V and 1 base at J, with 12 bases in the middle. The DNA of the CDR3 is TGCGCCAGCAGCTTCGGTGGGACTGGGAACACCGGGGAGCTGTTTTTT. Amino acids: CASSFGGTGNTGELFF.

This clonotype appeared many times. The chain carries TRBV5-5 and TRBJ1-2; D ambiguous. Between the trimmed V and J ends, which lost 0 bases and 4 bases, there was a span of 10 bases. Germline CDR1 reads SGHKS; CDR2 reads YYEKEE (reference sequence). This CDR3 comprises 14 residues. The chain's CDR3 is CASSLGRTSYGYTF. The CDR3 bases are TGTGCCAGCAGCTTGGGGAGAACCTCCTATGGCTACACCTTC.

A few counts support this clonotype. The rearrangement joins TRBV3-1 to TRBJ2-7; D gene uncertain. This CDR3 region has 13 residues. Germline lookup yields CDR1 LGHDT and CDR2 YNNKEL (reference sequence). V lost 4 bases and J 2 bases, leaving 9 bases between the germline ends. The CDR3, as DNA: TGTGCCAGCAGCCTTCCCCCCACCTACGAGCAGTACTTC. Translated: CASSLPPTYEQYF.

This clonotype was seen a handful of times. The chain's CDR3 is CASGARNTEAFF. Here the CDR3 DNA reads TGTGCTAGTGGTGCCAGGAACACTGAAGCTTTCTTT. The rearrangement uses TRBV12-5 and TRBJ1-1; the D is unclear. The CDR3 is 12 residues long. Germline V lookup: CDR1 LGHNT, CDR2 FRNRAP. Trimming removed 5 bases from V and 1 base from J, with 5 bases in between. The variable domain in full, completed from reference TRBV12-5 and TRBJ1-1, reads DARVTQTPRHKVTEMGQEVTMRCQPILGHNTVFWYRQTMMQGLELLAYFRNRAPLDDSGMPKDRFSAEMPDATLATLKIQPSEPRDSAVYFCASGARNTEAFFGQGTRLTVV.

Only a few counts were recorded for this clonotype. This chain uses TRBV7-9 with TRBJ2-7; the match to TRBD2 covers 12 bases. Germline CDR1 is SEHNR and CDR2 is FQNEAQ (reference sequence). Trimming took 6 bases from V and 5 from J; bases not matched to a gene: 11. The CDR3 has 16 amino acids. CDR3 region: CASRPWTSGIYDEQYF. CDR3 bases: TGTGCCAGCAGGCCTTGGACTAGCGGGATTTATGACGAGCAGTACTTC.

About this clonotype itself: Just one base apart from a much larger clone, this may be a read error. The rearrangement joins TRBV12-3 or TRBV12-4 to TRBJ2-1, with 10 bases fitting TRBD1. This CDR3 has 18 amino acids. J was trimmed by 6 bases and V by 8 bases; bases with no gene match: 19. The CDR3 spells CASGSPEDRGLYFNEQFF. The CDR3 DNA follows: TGTGCCAGCGGCTCCCCCGAGGACAGGGGGTTATATTTCAATGAGCAGTTCTTC.

This clonotype was counted at least ten times. This chain joins TRBV24-1 and TRBJ2-5, with D unclear. Trimming shortened V by 4 bases and J by 1 base, and 3 bases separated the two germline ends. CDR1 and CDR2 from the germline V gene are KGHDR and SFDVKD. The CDR3 covers 12 residues. CDR3 nucleotide sequence: TGTGCCACCAGTGACGTCCAAGAGACCCAGTACTTC. Protein product: CATSDVQETQYF.

This sequence joins TRBV12-3 or TRBV12-4 and TRBJ2-5; D not resolved. The V end was cut by 3 bases, the J end by 5 bases, with 7 bases between. This CDR3 has 12 amino acids. Here the CDR3 reads CASSFSFETQYF. The CDR3 region has the DNA TGTGCCAGCAGTTTTAGTTTTGAGACCCAGTACTTC.

This clonotype was picked up many times. This chain uses TRBV28 with TRBJ2-5, with 8 bases identical to TRBD2. The CDR3 consists of 17 residues. The V and J ends lost 4 bases and 5 bases, in that order; junction bases with no gene match: 15. CDR1 and CDR2 from the germline V gene are MDHEN and SYDVKM. The DNA for the CDR3 is TGTGCCAGCAGTTCGTTGGGGGGACTAGGCCCGGATGAGACCCAGTACTTC. It codes for CASSSLGGLGPDETQYF.